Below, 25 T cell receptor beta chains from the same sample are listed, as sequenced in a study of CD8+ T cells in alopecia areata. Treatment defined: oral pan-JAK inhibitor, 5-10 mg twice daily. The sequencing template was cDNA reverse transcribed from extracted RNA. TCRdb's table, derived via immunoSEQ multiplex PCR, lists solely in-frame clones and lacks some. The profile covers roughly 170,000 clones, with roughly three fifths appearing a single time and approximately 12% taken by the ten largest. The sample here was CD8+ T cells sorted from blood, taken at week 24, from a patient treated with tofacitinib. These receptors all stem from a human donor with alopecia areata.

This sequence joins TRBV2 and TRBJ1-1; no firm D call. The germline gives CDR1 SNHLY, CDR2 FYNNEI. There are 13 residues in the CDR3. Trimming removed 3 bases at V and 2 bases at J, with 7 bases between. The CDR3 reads CASSESSNTEAFF. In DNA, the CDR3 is TGTGCCAGCAGTGAGAGCAGTAACACTGAAGCTTTCTTT.

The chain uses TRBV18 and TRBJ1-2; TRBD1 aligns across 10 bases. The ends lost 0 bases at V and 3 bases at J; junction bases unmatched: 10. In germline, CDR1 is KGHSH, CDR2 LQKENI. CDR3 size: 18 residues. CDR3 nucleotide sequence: TGTGCCAGCTCACCACCGCTAAGACAGGGGGCGACCCACTATGGCTACACCTTC. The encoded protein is CASSPPLRQGATHYGYTF.

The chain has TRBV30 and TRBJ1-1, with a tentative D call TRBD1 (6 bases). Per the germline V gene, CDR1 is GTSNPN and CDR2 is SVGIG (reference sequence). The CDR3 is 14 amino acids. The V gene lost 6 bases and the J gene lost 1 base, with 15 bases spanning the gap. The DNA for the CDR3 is TGTGCCTGCGACAGGATAAGGTCGAACACTGAAGCTTTCTTT. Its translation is CACDRIRSNTEAFF. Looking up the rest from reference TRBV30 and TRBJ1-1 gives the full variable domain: SQTIHQWPATLVQPVGSPLSLECTVEGTSNPNLYWYRQAAGRGLQLLFYSVGIGQISSEVPQNLSASRPQDRQFILSSKKLLLSDSGFYLCACDRIRSNTEAFFGQGTRLTVV.

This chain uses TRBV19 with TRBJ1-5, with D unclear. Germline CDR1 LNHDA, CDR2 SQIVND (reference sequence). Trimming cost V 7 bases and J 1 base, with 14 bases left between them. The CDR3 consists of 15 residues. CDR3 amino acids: CASMPRLTSNQPQHF. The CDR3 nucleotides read TGTGCCAGTATGCCCCGACTGACCAGCAATCAGCCCCAGCATTTT.

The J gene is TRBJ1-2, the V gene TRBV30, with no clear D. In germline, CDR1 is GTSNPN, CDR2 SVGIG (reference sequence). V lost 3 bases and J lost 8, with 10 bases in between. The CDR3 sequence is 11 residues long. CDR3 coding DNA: TGTGCCTGGAGGTTCCTACGGGGCTACACCTTC. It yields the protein CAWRFLRGYTF.

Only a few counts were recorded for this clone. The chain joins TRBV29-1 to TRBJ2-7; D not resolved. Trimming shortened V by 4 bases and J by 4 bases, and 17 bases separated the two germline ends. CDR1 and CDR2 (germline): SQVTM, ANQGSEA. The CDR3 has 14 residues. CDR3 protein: CSVVGLRAGYEQYF. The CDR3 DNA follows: TGCAGCGTTGTAGGTTTAAGGGCAGGTTACGAGCAGTACTTC.

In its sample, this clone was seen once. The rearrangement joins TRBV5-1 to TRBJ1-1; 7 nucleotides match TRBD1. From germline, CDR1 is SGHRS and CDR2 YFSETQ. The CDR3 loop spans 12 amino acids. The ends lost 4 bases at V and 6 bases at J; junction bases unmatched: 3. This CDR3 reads CASSTDRAEAFF. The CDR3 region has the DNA TGCGCCAGCAGCACCGACAGGGCTGAAGCTTTCTTT.

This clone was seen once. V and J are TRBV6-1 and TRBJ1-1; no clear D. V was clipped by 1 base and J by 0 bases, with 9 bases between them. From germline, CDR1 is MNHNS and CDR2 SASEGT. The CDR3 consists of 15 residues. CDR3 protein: CASSEVRMMNTEAFF. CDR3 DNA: TGTGCCAGCAGTGAAGTGAGGATGATGAACACTGAAGCTTTCTTT.

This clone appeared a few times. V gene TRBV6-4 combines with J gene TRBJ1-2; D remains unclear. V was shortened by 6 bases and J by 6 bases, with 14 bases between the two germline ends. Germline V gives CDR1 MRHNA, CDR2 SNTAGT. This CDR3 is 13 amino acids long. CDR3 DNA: TGTGCCAGCAGGACGGGCCAGAAGCATGGCTACACCTTC. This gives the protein CASRTGQKHGYTF.

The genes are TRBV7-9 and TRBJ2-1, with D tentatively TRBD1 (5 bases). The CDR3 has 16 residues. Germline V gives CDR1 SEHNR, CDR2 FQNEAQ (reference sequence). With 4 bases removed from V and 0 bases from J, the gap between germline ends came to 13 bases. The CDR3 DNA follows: TGTGCCAGCAGCTCTAATTACAGGAGCTCCTACAATGAGCAGTTCTTC. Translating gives CASSSNYRSSYNEQFF.

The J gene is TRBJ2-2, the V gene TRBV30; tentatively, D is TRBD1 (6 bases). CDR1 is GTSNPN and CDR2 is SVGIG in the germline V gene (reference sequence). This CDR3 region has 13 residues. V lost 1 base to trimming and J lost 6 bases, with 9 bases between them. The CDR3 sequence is CAWSASGAGELFF. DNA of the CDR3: TGTGCCTGGAGTGCCTCAGGGGCCGGGGAGCTGTTTTTT. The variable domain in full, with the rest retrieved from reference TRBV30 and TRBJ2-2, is SQTIHQWPATLVQPVGSPLSLECTVEGTSNPNLYWYRQAAGRGLQLLFYSVGIGQISSEVPQNLSASRPQDRQFILSSKKLLLSDSGFYLCAWSASGAGELFFGEGSRLTVL.

The CDR3 nucleotides read TGTGCCAGCAGCTTATCTGATTCACCCCTCCACTTT. This gives the protein CASSLSDSPLHF. This chain connects TRBV7-9 to TRBJ1-6, with D hard to call. The ends were cut back, 2 bases at V and 8 bases at J, with 4 bases in the middle. The CDR3 totals 12 residues. Germline CDR1 and CDR2: SEHNR and FQNEAQ (reference sequence).

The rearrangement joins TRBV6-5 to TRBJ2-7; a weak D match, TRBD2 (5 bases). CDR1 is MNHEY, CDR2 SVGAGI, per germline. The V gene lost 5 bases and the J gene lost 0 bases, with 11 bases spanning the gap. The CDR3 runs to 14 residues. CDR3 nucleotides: TGTGCCAGCAGTCGGAACGGGGTCTCCTACGAGCAGTACTTC. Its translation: CASSRNGVSYEQYF.

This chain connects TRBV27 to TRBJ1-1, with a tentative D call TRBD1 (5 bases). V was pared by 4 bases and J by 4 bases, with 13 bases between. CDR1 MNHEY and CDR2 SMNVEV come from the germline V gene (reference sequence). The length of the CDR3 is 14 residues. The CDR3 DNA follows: TGTGCCAGCAGTTCCTCTGCAGGGATCACTGAAGCTTTCTTT. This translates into CASSSSAGITEAFF.

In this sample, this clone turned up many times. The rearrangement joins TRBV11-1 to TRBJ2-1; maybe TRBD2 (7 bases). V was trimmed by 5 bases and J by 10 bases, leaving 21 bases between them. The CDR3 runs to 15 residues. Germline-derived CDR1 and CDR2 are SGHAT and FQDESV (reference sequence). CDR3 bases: TGTGCCAGCAGCCCTCGAGGGGGGGGCAAGTGGGAGCAGTTCTTC. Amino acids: CASSPRGGGKWEQFF.

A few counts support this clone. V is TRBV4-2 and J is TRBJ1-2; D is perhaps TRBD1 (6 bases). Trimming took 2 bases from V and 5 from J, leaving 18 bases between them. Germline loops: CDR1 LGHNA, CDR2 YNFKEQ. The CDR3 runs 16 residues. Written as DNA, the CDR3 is TGTGCCAGCAGCCAACCCACAGGGTACGGACCATATGGCTACACCTTC. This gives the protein CASSQPTGYGPYGYTF.

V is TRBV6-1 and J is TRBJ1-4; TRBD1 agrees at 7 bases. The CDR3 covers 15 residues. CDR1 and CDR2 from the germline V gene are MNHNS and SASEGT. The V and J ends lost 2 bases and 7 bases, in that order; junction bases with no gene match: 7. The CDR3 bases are TGTGCCAGCAGTGAACTTTGGACAGGAGGTGAAAAACTGTTTTTT. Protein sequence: CASSELWTGGEKLFF.

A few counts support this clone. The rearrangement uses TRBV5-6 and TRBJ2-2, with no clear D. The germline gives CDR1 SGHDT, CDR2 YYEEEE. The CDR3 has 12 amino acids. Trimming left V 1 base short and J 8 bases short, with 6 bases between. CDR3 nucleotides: TGTGCCAGCAGCTTGTTCTTTGGGGAGCTGTTTTTT. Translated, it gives CASSLFFGELFF.

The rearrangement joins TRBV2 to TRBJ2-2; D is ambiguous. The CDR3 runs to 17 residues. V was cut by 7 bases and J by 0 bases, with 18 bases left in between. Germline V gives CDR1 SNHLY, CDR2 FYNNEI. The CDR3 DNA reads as TGTGCCAGCATCGTTAATGGAGACCATTCGAACACCGGGGAGCTGTTTTTT. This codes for CASIVNGDHSNTGELFF.

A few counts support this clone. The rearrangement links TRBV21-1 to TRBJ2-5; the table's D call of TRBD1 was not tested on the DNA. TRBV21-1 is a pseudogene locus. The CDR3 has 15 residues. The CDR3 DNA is TGTGCCAGCACCGCCGGACAGGGGAACCAAGAGACCCAGTACTTC. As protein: CASTAGQGNQETQYF.

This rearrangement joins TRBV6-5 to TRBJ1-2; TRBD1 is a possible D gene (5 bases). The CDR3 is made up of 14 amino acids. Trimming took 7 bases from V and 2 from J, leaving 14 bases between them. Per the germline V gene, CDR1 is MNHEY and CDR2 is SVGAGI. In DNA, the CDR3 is TGTGCCAGCACCAGCGCGCGGGACAACTATGGCTACACCTTC. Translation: CASTSARDNYGYTF.

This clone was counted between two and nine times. CDR3 DNA: TGTGCCAGCCAAGGGGGCAGGGAGACCCAGTACTTC. This sequence encodes CASQGGRETQYF. J is TRBJ2-5 and V is TRBV2; 7 bases map to TRBD1. The V segment lost 8 bases and the J segment 5 bases; nucleotides outside the gene matches: 5. CDR1 is SNHLY, CDR2 FYNNEI, per germline. CDR3 size: 12 residues.

CDR3 DNA: TGTGCCAGCGCCGGGCAAAACACTGAAGCTTTCTTT. It is translated as CASAGQNTEAFF. The V and J genes are TRBV6-5 and TRBJ1-1; D not resolved. CDR1 MNHEY and CDR2 SVGAGI come from the germline V gene. The CDR3 is made up of 12 amino acids. Trimming took off 8 bases at V and 2 bases at J, with 9 bases between the two ends.

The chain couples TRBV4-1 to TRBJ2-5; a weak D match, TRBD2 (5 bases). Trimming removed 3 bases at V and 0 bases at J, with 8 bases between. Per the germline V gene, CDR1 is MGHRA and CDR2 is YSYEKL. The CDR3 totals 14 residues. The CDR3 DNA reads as TGCGCCAGCAGCCACAGGAGGAACCAAGAGACCCAGTACTTC. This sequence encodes CASSHRRNQETQYF.

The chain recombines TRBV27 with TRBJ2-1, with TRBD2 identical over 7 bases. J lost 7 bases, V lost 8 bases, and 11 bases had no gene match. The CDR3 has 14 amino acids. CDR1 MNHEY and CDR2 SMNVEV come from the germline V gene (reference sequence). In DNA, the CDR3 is TGTGCCAGCCATACTTCGGGAGGCTCGAATGAGCAGTTCTTC. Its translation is CASHTSGGSNEQFF.